This T cell receptor beta chain was found in a study of blood T cells in healthy people across ages. Primers used in a second PCR of roughly 7 to 11 cycles were a sample-barcoded 5' primer and a J-beta primer mix. One entry per CDR3 protein, called by TCRdb with MiXCR from the 5' RACE reads. The data contain hundreds of thousands of distinct CDR3 sequences, around 46% of them singletons. The sample was blood. The TCR was taken from a woman aged 60-70 years in good health.

CDR3 nucleotide sequence: TGTGCCAGCAGCGTAGAGCCTAGCGGGAGTTACGAGCAGTACTTC. Translated, it gives CASSVEPSGSYEQYF. The chain has TRBV9 and TRBJ2-5; 10 bases line up with TRBD2. The DNA matches TRBJ2-7 better at its end, which makes the J call doubtful. This CDR3 region has 15 residues. Germline V gives CDR1 SGDLS, CDR2 YYNGEE.